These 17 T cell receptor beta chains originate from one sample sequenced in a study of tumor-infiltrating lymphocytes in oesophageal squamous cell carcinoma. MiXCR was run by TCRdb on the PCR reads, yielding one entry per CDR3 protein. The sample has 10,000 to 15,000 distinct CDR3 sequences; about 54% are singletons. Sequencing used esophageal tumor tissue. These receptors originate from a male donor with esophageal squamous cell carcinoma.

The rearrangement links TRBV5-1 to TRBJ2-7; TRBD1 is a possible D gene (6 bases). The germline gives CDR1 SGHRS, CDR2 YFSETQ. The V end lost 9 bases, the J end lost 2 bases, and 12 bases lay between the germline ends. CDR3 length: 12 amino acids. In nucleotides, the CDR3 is TGCGCCATACCACAGGGACCCTACGAGCAGTACTTC. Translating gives CAIPQGPYEQYF.

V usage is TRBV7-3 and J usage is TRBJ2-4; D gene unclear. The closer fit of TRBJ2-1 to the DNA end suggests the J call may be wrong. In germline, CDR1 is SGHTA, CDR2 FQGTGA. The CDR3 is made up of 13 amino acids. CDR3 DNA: TGTGCCAGCAGCTTAGGTGCCAGAGATGAGCAGTTCTTC. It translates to CASSLGARDEQFF.

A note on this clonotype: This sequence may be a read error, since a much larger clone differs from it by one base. The CDR3 nucleotides read TGCGCCAGCAGGGACAGGGGGCGGGAGCAGTTCTTC. Protein sequence: CASRDRGREQFF. The chain recombines TRBV10-2 with TRBJ2-1, with 11 bases matching TRBD1. Germline V lookup: CDR1 WSHSY, CDR2 SAAADI. The V segment lost 6 bases and the J segment 10 bases; nucleotides outside the gene matches: 2. The CDR3 extends over 12 amino acids.

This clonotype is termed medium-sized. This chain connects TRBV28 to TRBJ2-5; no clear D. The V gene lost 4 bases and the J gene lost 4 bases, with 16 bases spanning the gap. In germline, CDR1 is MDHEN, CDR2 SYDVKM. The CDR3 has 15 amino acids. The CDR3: CASSSSRVRRETQYF. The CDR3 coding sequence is TGTGCCAGCAGTTCTTCTAGGGTAAGACGAGAGACCCAGTACTTC. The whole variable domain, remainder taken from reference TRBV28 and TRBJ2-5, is DVKVTQSSRYLVKRTGEKVFLECVQDMDHENMFWYRQDPGLGLRLIYFSYDVKMKEKGDIPEGYSVSREKKERFSLILESASTNQTSMYLCASSSSRVRRETQYFGPGTRLLVL.

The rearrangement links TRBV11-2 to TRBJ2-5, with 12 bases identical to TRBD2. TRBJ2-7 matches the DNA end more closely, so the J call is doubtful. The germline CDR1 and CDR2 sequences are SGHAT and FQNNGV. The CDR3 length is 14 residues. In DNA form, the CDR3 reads TGTGCCAGCAGCTTGACTAGCGGGAGCTCCGAGCAGTACTTC. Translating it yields CASSLTSGSSEQYF.

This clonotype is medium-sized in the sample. CDR3 amino acids: CASSVSYNEQFF. In nucleotides, the CDR3 is TGTGCCAGCAGTGTCTCCTACAATGAGCAGTTCTTC. The genes are TRBV11-3 and TRBJ2-1; the D is unclear. From germline, CDR1 is SGHNT and CDR2 YENEEA. CDR3 length: 12 amino acids. The germline V and J ends were trimmed by 6 bases and 0 bases, with 3 bases remaining between them.

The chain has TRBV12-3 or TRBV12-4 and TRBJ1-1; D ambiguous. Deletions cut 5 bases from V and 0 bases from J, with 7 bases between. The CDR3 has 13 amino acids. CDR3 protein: CASSEGMNTEAFF. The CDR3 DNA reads TGTGCCAGCAGTGAAGGGATGAACACTGAAGCTTTCTTT.

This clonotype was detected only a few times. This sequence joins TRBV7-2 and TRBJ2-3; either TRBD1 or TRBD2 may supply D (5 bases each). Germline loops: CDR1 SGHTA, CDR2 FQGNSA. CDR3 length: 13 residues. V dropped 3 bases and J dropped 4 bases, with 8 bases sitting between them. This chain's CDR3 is CASSLGTADTQYF. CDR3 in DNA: TGTGCCAGCAGCTTGGGGACGGCAGATACGCAGTATTTT.

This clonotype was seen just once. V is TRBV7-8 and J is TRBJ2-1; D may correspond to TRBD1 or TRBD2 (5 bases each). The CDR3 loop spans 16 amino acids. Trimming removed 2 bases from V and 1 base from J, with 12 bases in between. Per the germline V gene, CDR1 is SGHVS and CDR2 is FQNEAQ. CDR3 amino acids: CASSLRDPLSYNEQFF. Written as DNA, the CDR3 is TGTGCCAGCAGCTTAAGGGACCCTTTGTCCTACAATGAGCAGTTCTTC.

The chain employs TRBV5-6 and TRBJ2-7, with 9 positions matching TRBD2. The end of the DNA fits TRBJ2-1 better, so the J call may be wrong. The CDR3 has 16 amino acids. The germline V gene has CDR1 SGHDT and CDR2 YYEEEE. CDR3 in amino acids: CASSLASGGRYNEQFF. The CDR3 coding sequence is TGTGCCAGCAGCTTGGCCAGCGGGGGGAGGTACAATGAGCAGTTCTTC.

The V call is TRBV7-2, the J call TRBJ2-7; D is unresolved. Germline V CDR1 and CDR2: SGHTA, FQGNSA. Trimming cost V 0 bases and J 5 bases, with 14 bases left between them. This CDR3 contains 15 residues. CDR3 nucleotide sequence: TGTGCCAGCAGCTTAGCTTTTTCAGTAGTGGACGAGCAGTACTTC. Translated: CASSLAFSVVDEQYF.

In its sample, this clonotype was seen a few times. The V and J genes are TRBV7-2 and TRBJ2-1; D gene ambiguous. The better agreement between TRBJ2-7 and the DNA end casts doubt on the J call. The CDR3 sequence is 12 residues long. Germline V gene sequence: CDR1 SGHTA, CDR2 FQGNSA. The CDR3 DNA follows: TGTGCCAGCAGCTTAGACCCCCTCGAGCAGTACTTC. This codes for CASSLDPLEQYF.

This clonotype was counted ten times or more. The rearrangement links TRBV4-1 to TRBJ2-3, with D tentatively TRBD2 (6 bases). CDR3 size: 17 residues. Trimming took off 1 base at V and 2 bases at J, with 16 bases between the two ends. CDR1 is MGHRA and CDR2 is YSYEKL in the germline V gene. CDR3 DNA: TGCGCCAGCAGCCAAGGTGCGGGGACTGTTACCACAGATACGCAGTATTTT. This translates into CASSQGAGTVTTDTQYF.

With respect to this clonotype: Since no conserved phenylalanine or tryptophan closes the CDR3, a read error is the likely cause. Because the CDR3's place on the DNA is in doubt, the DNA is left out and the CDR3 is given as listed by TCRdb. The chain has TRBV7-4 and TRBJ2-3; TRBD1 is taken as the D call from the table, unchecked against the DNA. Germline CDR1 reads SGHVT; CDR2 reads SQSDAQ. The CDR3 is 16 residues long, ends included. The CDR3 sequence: CASSHRDTLAEQYFGP.

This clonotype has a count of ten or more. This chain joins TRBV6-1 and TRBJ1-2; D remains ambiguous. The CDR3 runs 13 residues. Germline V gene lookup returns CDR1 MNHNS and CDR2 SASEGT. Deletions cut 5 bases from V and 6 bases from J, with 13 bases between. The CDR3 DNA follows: TGTGCCAGCAGTCGGACCGGGAGGAATGGCTACACCTTC. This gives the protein CASSRTGRNGYTF.

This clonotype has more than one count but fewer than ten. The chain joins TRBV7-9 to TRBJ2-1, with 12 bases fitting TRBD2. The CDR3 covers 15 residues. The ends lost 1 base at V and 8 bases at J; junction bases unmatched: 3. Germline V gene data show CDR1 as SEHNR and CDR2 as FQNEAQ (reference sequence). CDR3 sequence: CASSLGTSGIYEQFF. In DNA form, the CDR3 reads TGTGCCAGCAGCTTAGGGACTAGCGGGATCTATGAGCAGTTCTTC.

The CDR3 DNA sequence: TGTGCCAGCAGCTTAGGTGACAGTAACACTGAAGCTTTCTTT. The encoded protein is CASSLGDSNTEAFF. V is TRBV7-8 and J is TRBJ1-1; D may be TRBD1 (5 bases). V was pared by 1 base and J by 2 bases, with 8 bases between. The V gene's germline CDR1 is SGHVS and CDR2 FQNEAQ. The CDR3 totals 14 residues.